A single sample gave rise to the 24 T cell receptor beta chains below, sequenced in a study of blood T cell repertoires in COVID-19. TCRdb's table, derived via immunoSEQ multiplex PCR, lists solely in-frame clones and lacks some. The sample consists of over 200,000 clones, 84% of them appearing once. Input material: PBMCs or T cells enriched from blood (not recorded which). The origin of the receptors is a woman in her 40s who had recovered from COVID-19.

This chain links TRBV6-1 with TRBJ2-7, with TRBD2 matching 10 bases. With V trimmed by 1 base and J by 0 bases, 3 bases remained unmatched. Germline loops: CDR1 MNHNS, CDR2 SASEGT. The CDR3 has 16 residues. The CDR3 nucleotides read TGTGCCAGCAGTGAAGGAGGACTAGCGGACTCCTACGAGCAGTACGTC. Its translation is CASSEGGLADSYEQYV.

The V and J genes are TRBV6-5 and TRBJ2-1, with D possibly being TRBD1 (5 bases). Germline assignment: CDR1 MNHEY and CDR2 SVGAGI. The length of the CDR3 is 13 residues. The V end lost 2 bases, the J end lost 8 bases, and 10 bases lay between the germline ends. CDR3 DNA sequence: TGTGCCAGCAGTTACGTAGTAGGGGATGAGCAGTTCTTC. It translates to CASSYVVGDEQFF.

The CDR3 region is CASSQARDEQYF. The CDR3 DNA reads TGTGCCAGCAGCCAAGCCAGGGACGAGCAGTACTTC. The J gene is TRBJ2-7, the V gene TRBV4-2, with D possibly being TRBD1 (5 bases). CDR1 is LGHNA, CDR2 YNFKEQ, per germline. The CDR3 consists of 12 residues. V was cut by 1 base and J by 5 bases, with 6 bases left in between.

V is TRBV3-1 (or the pseudogene TRBV3-2) and J is TRBJ1-1, with 9 bases lining up with TRBD1. The CDR3 runs to 14 residues. CDR1 is LGHDT, CDR2 YNNKEL, per germline (reference sequence). V lost 0 bases to trimming and J lost 8 bases; unmatched junction nucleotides: 4. CDR3 residues: CASSQDVGQGEAFF. The CDR3 region has the DNA TGTGCCAGCAGCCAAGATGTGGGACAGGGAGAAGCTTTCTTT.

This chain joins TRBV5-8 and TRBJ1-2; 7 positions agree with TRBD1. From germline, CDR1 is SGHTS and CDR2 YDEGEE. The CDR3 sequence is 15 residues long. Trimming took 4 bases from V and 7 from J; bases not matched to a gene: 13. The DNA for the CDR3 is TGTGCCAGCAGCATCGGGACAGATACCAGTATTGGCTACACCTTC. As protein: CASSIGTDTSIGYTF.

V gene TRBV12-3 or TRBV12-4 combines with J gene TRBJ1-1, with D perhaps TRBD1 (6 bases). Trimming pared 7 bases from V and 8 bases from J, leaving 17 bases between. The CDR3 runs 13 residues. The CDR3 spells CASISTGQREAFF. CDR3 DNA: TGTGCCAGCATCTCTACGGGACAACGGGAAGCTTTCTTT.

The V and J genes are TRBV6-1 and TRBJ1-5, with 8 bases that match TRBD1. Germline loops: CDR1 MNHNS, CDR2 SASEGT. The CDR3 has 14 residues. Trimming at V came to 3 bases and at J to 10 bases, leaving 8 bases not matched to a gene. The CDR3 sequence is CASSEGTGPGPQHF. The CDR3, as DNA: TGTGCCAGCAGTGAGGGGACAGGCCCCGGACCCCAGCATTTT.

The chain links TRBV11-3 to TRBJ2-3; TRBD2 is a possible D gene (6 bases). Between the trimmed V and J ends, which lost 2 bases and 1 base, there was a span of 7 bases. The CDR3 is 14 residues long. Germline CDR1 reads SGHNT; CDR2 reads YENEEA. The CDR3 nucleotides read TGTGCCAGCAGCTTATCGGGGGGCACAGATACGCAGTATTTT. Translated, it gives CASSLSGGTDTQYF.

This clone has just a few counts. The V and J genes are TRBV10-1 and TRBJ1-3, with D perhaps matching TRBD1 (5 bases). The CDR3 runs to 15 residues. Between the trimmed V and J ends, which lost 4 bases and 1 base, there was a span of 11 bases. CDR1 WNHNN and CDR2 SYGVQD come from the germline V gene (reference sequence). DNA for the CDR3: TGCGCCAGCAGTGGGACAAAAGAATCTGGAAACACCATATATTTT. It yields the protein CASSGTKESGNTIYF.

The chain uses TRBV6-5 and TRBJ2-7, with 7 bases that match TRBD2. Germline CDR1 MNHEY, CDR2 SVGAGI. The junction had 10 bases not matched to a gene; V was cut back by 6 bases and J by 2 bases. The CDR3 has 15 amino acids. The CDR3 region has the DNA TGTGCCAGCAGCGCCCCACGGCGGGGGACCTACGAGCAGTACTTC. Translation: CASSAPRRGTYEQYF.

The rearrangement joins TRBV28 to TRBJ2-7; maybe TRBD2 (6 bases). Trimming pared 5 bases from V and 4 bases from J, leaving 21 bases between. CDR1 MDHEN and CDR2 SYDVKM come from the germline V gene. The CDR3 totals 16 residues. DNA of the CDR3: TGTGCCAGCAGTCCAAAGACGGGACTTAAGCCATACGAGCAGTACTTC. Its translation is CASSPKTGLKPYEQYF.

This clone was found a few times. The chain recombines TRBV2 with TRBJ2-1, with 8 bases identical to TRBD2. Unmatched junction bases numbered 4, after V lost 5 bases and J lost 4 bases. The CDR3 consists of 14 residues. The germline CDR1 and CDR2 sequences are SNHLY and FYNNEI. The CDR3 spells CASSPGLVYNEQFF. As DNA, the CDR3 is TGTGCCAGCAGTCCGGGACTAGTGTACAATGAGCAGTTCTTC.

The CDR3 sequence: CASSAGEGYGYTF. The CDR3 region has the DNA TGTGCCAGCAGCGCAGGGGAGGGTTATGGCTACACCTTC. The V call is TRBV9, the J call TRBJ1-2, with D possibly TRBD1 on 6 matching bases. V was shortened by 3 bases and J by 5 bases, with 11 bases between the two germline ends. CDR3 size: 13 residues. Germline CDR1 reads SGDLS; CDR2 reads YYNGEE.

This clone has just one count. The CDR3: CAISDQRGNTGELFF. In DNA, the CDR3 is TGTGCCATCAGTGACCAGCGGGGTAACACCGGGGAGCTGTTTTTT. The chain couples TRBV10-3 to TRBJ2-2; TRBD2 aligns across 7 bases. The CDR3 contains 15 residues. V was clipped by 3 bases and J by 2 bases; unmatched bases: 3. Germline values: CDR1 ENHRY, CDR2 SYGVKD.

This clone was counted a few times. The rearrangement links TRBV12-3 or TRBV12-4 to TRBJ1-1; D is possibly TRBD1 (5 bases). Trimming took 3 bases from V and 2 from J, leaving 7 bases between them. This CDR3 spans 13 amino acids. CDR3 residues: CASSFDSNTEAFF. The CDR3 DNA reads as TGTGCCAGCAGTTTCGACAGTAACACTGAAGCTTTCTTT.

This chain links TRBV5-1 with TRBJ2-3; 7 bases agree with TRBD1. Trimming at V came to 0 bases and at J to 3 bases, leaving 4 bases not matched to a gene. CDR3 length: 15 residues. CDR1 and CDR2 from the germline V gene are SGHRS and YFSETQ. CDR3 sequence (DNA): TGCGCCAGCAGCTTGGGACAGGGTAGGACAGATACGCAGTATTTT. Translating it yields CASSLGQGRTDTQYF.

CDR3 in amino acids: CASRNRISSYNEQFF. The CDR3 DNA sequence: TGTGCCAGTCGTAACAGGATTAGCTCCTACAATGAGCAGTTCTTC. J is TRBJ2-1 and V is TRBV25-1; TRBD1 might be the D (5 bases). This CDR3 has 15 amino acids. CDR1 is MGHDK, CDR2 SYGVNS, per germline. Deletions cut 9 bases from V and 0 bases from J, with 15 bases between.

The genes are TRBV5-1 and TRBJ2-3; TRBD2 matches at 8 bases. Trimming removed 4 bases from V and 5 bases from J; junction bases left unmatched: 9. Germline loops: CDR1 SGHRS, CDR2 YFSETQ. This CDR3 spans 15 amino acids. CDR3 amino acids: CASSQGGTSQDTQYF. CDR3 sequence (DNA): TGCGCCAGCAGCCAGGGTGGGACTAGTCAAGATACGCAGTATTTT.

The chain employs TRBV28 and TRBJ1-1; no clear D. The CDR3 totals 15 residues. Trimming shortened V by 0 bases and J by 2 bases, and 10 bases separated the two germline ends. Germline V gene data show CDR1 as MDHEN and CDR2 as SYDVKM. CDR3 nucleotide sequence: TGTGCCAGCAGTTTATGGGGAGTATCTAACACTGAAGCTTTCTTT. It encodes CASSLWGVSNTEAFF.

The CDR3 coding sequence is TGTGCCAGCAGTTTTACACGGGGCTACAATGAGCAGTTCTTC. Translating it yields CASSFTRGYNEQFF. The V and J genes are TRBV7-9 and TRBJ2-1; TRBD2 might be the D (5 bases). This CDR3 region has 14 residues. CDR1 SEHNR and CDR2 FQNEAQ come from the germline V gene (reference sequence). Trimming shortened V by 6 bases and J by 3 bases, and 12 bases separated the two germline ends. Drawing the rest from reference TRBV7-9 and TRBJ2-1, the complete variable domain is DTGVSQNPRHKITKRGQNVTFRCDPISEHNRLYWYRQTLGQGPEFLTYFQNEAQLEKSRLLSDRFSAERPKGSFSTLEIQRTEQGDSAMYLCASSFTRGYNEQFFGPGTRLTVL.

The chain links TRBV19 to TRBJ2-6; D ambiguous. V was pared by 3 bases and J by 4 bases, with 13 bases between. Germline CDR1 and CDR2: LNHDA and SQIVND (reference sequence). This CDR3 region has 16 residues. CDR3 coding DNA: TGTGCCAGTAGTATGGTCAGTACTACCGGGGCCAACGTCCTGACTTTC. It specifies CASSMVSTTGANVLTF.

The V call is TRBV18, the J call TRBJ1-1; unclear D gene. The CDR3 is 14 residues long. The V gene lost 4 bases and the J gene lost 0 bases, with 9 bases spanning the gap. The germline V gene has CDR1 KGHSH and CDR2 LQKENI. The CDR3 DNA reads as TGTGCCAGCTCACAAGCCGAAATGAACACTGAAGCTTTCTTT. It encodes CASSQAEMNTEAFF.

The rearrangement links TRBV28 to TRBJ2-5, with D unclear. CDR3 length: 11 amino acids. V lost 4 bases and J 9 bases, leaving 9 bases between the germline ends. CDR1 and CDR2 from the germline V gene are MDHEN and SYDVKM. CDR3 nucleotide sequence: TGTGCCAGCAGTTCAGGTCCCCCCCAGTACTTC. Translating gives CASSSGPPQYF.

The rearrangement joins TRBV24-1 to TRBJ2-2; unclear D gene. This CDR3 has 14 residues. Trimming pared 5 bases from V and 3 bases from J, leaving 9 bases between. Germline lookup yields CDR1 KGHDR and CDR2 SFDVKD. The CDR3, as DNA: TGTGCCACCAGTGGTTCAGGATACACCGGGGAGCTGTTTTTT. It yields the protein CATSGSGYTGELFF.